This T cell receptor (beta chain) was observed in a study of glioma-infiltrating T cells after dendritic cell vaccination (dated by TCRdb to 2015 to 2016). Study-level background: The cohort included some 15 glioblastoma patients drawn from Phase I and II dendritic cell vaccination trials, of whom 9 were newly diagnosed and 6 had recurrent disease. Post-vaccination tumor was obtained from repeat resection after recurrence, and five or six pre/post tumor pairs were available. TCR sequencing metrics, including TIL content and tumor-blood repertoire overlap, were correlated with survival after dendritic cell vaccination. Deep sequencing of TCR beta CDR3 regions was used to quantify tumor-infiltrating lymphocyte content and compare tumor and blood repertoires in dendritic cell-vaccinated glioblastoma patients. The full study reports these points: The three-group TCR overlap response model was characterized as speculative, and prospective validation of the model was stated to be required. No direct relationship between TCR clonality and survival was found, suggesting a diverse polyclonal response may matter. Higher estimated pretreatment TIL content predicted longer time to progression and overall survival after dendritic cell vaccination. The cohort was small and heterogeneous, with few patients having full blood and tumor sets and even fewer initial-recurrent tumor pairs.

The label giving this sample's time point can be read as: after dendritic cell vaccination, including at tumor progression/relapse. The vaccine consisted of monocyte-derived dendritic cells cultured seven to eight days with IL-4 and GM-CSF, then pulsed overnight with autologous tumor lysate. Patients were selected for having adequate residual fresh-frozen tumor tissue and more than two years of available survival data. Patients received autologous tumor lysate-pulsed dendritic cell vaccination between the early 2000s and the early 2010s. Molecular status otherwise varied across the glioblastoma patients, but none of them carried an isocitrate dehydrogenase mutation. Each patient got three intradermal injections of the dendritic cell vaccine, spaced at biweekly intervals, in the arm below the axilla. Before DNA isolation, tumor specimens were washed free of blood, necrotic areas were removed, and over 20% tumor content was confirmed by H&E staining. Genomic DNA was extracted with the Qiagen DNeasy Blood extraction Kit.

As to this clone: Its antigen is not yet known. No clone much larger than this one lies a single base away; base qualities are absent.

The immunoSEQ assay amplified TCRB CDR3 regions from about 2 micrograms of genomic DNA, or from all available DNA when less than that amount was available. Multiplex PCR used 60 forward primers for TCR V beta segments and 13 reverse primers for J beta segments. To estimate reads per starting template, synthetic control templates were spiked into each sample at limiting dilution. Reads of 87 bp were generated by sequencing on the Illumina HiSeq System. Under the source paper's analysis protocol: PCR and sequencing errors were removed by merging closely related sequences with a nearest neighbor algorithm. The study used only tumor samples in which more than 100 unique TCRs were identified. Estimated TIL fraction was calculated by dividing the T cell count derived from reads and spike-in coverage by the number of input cells, with 6.4 pg DNA per diploid cell assumed. TCR overlap was defined as the percentage of unique tumor TCR beta sequences that were also found in the peripheral blood of the same patient. This is the immuneACCESS table as TCRdb keeps it, with only in-frame sequences that have V and J called. A part of the clones is gone; compared with another copy, unresolved V genes explain less than half, and the rest is unexplained. Clone size and V and J calls were adopted from that table, with D and trimming inferred from the DNA. The sample yields more than 850 clones; roughly 82% were counted once. Around 8.8% of the sample is in the top ten clones.

Reading the germline V gene (reference sequence) gives CDR1 LNHDA and CDR2 SQIVND. Taken from cysteine to phenylalanine, the CDR3 has 15 residues. Only the CDR3 region is kept as DNA, spanning 45 bases read in frame from base 1. V drops 3 bases and J drops 5 bases, leaving 17 bases in between. The sequence came from a human donor with glioblastoma. This specimen consisted of tumor tissue, obtained after dendritic cell vaccination. The chain is made from TRBV19 and TRBJ2-7; the D gene is perhaps TRBD2, from 5 matching bases. The bases are TGTGCCAGTAGTATCGAGAGGGCTGGCCCCAACGAGCAGTACTTC. Its product reads: CASSIERAGPNEQYF.